Listed below are T cell receptor beta chains from one sample, sequenced in a study of regulatory dendritic cells for organ transplantation. The assay was immunoSEQ multiplex PCR, and TCRdb's table has in-frame clones only and misses some. The table has over 10,000 clones, just under 90% seen once. Which antigens these TCRs recognize remains unknown. What was sequenced was naive CD8+ T cells from blood cultured with regulatory dendritic cells. These receptors originate from a human donor in good health. CDR3s include the opening cysteine and the closing phenylalanine or tryptophan. Fields, in order: clone size, J gene, V gene, D gene, CDR3 DNA, CDR3 protein. The D gene is left open where the match is weak. Clone size is given for some rows only: seen once, a few or many times, or a class if the clone is expanded.

abundance: NA
j_gene: TRBJ2-3
v_gene: TRBV7-9
d_gene: TRBD2
CDR3nt: TGTGCCAGCAGCCCTATGACTAGCCTCGAAAGGGATACGCAGTATTTT
CDR3aa: CASSPMTSLERDTQYF

abundance: NA
j_gene: TRBJ2-5
v_gene: TRBV4-3
d_gene: NA
CDR3nt: TGCGCCAGCAGCCGGTATTCTAGCGCGGAGACCCAGTACTTC
CDR3aa: CASSRYSSAETQYF

abundance: NA
j_gene: TRBJ2-7
v_gene: TRBV2
d_gene: NA
CDR3nt: TGTGCCAGCAGGGGGGACGAGCAGTACTTC
CDR3aa: CASRGDEQYF

abundance: NA
j_gene: TRBJ2-7
v_gene: TRBV4-3
d_gene: TRBD1
CDR3nt: TGCGCCAGCAGCCAGGCGGACAGGGGCGAGCAGTACTTC
CDR3aa: CASSQADRGEQYF

abundance: NA
j_gene: TRBJ2-5
v_gene: TRBV9
d_gene: NA
CDR3nt: TGTGCCAGCAGCGGATCAGGGTATCAAGAGACCCAGTACTTC
CDR3aa: CASSGSGYQETQYF

abundance: NA
j_gene: TRBJ2-1
v_gene: TRBV4-3
d_gene: TRBD2
CDR3nt: TGCGCCAGCAGCCAAGATGGGGGCGGACTAGCGGGGGCCTACGGTGAGCAGTTCTTC
CDR3aa: CASSQDGGGLAGAYGEQFF

abundance: NA
j_gene: TRBJ2-7
v_gene: TRBV7-9
d_gene: NA
CDR3nt: TGTGCCAGCAGCTTACAGGACGAGCAGTACTTC
CDR3aa: CASSLQDEQYF

abundance: NA
j_gene: TRBJ2-5
v_gene: TRBV7-3
d_gene: NA
CDR3nt: TGTGCCAGCAGCTTAGTGGGCGGGGGCTCGAGAGAGACCCAGTACTTC
CDR3aa: CASSLVGGGSRETQYF

abundance: NA
j_gene: TRBJ2-3
v_gene: TRBV27
d_gene: NA
CDR3nt: TGTGCCAGCAGTTCCGGACCCTGGAAGGATACGCAGTATTTT
CDR3aa: CASSSGPWKDTQYF

abundance: NA
j_gene: TRBJ2-3
v_gene: TRBV6-5
d_gene: NA
CDR3nt: TGTGCCAGCAGTTATGCTAGCTCGAGCACAGATACGCAGTATTTT
CDR3aa: CASSYASSSTDTQYF

abundance: NA
j_gene: TRBJ2-7
v_gene: TRBV7-9
d_gene: NA
CDR3nt: TGTGCCAGCAGCTTAGGGGGGCGTGAGCAGTACTTC
CDR3aa: CASSLGGREQYF

abundance: NA
j_gene: TRBJ2-7
v_gene: TRBV9
d_gene: NA
CDR3nt: TGTGCCAGCAGCTTTGGGGACTCCACCTACGAGCAGTACTTC
CDR3aa: CASSFGDSTYEQYF

abundance: NA
j_gene: TRBJ1-2
v_gene: TRBV13
d_gene: TRBD1
CDR3nt: TGTGCCAGCAGCTTATTGCAGGGGGCTAGGGATGGCTACACCTTC
CDR3aa: CASSLLQGARDGYTF

abundance: NA
j_gene: TRBJ2-2
v_gene: TRBV13
d_gene: TRBD2
CDR3nt: TGTGCCAGCAGCTTGGGGCTAGCGGGCCCGAACACCGGGGAGCTGTTTTTT
CDR3aa: CASSLGLAGPNTGELFF

abundance: NA
j_gene: TRBJ2-5
v_gene: TRBV27
d_gene: TRBD2
CDR3nt: TGTGCCAGCAGTGTTACCGGGACTAGCCTGGAGGAGACCCAGTACTTC
CDR3aa: CASSVTGTSLEETQYF

abundance: once
j_gene: TRBJ2-7
v_gene: TRBV7-9
d_gene: TRBD1
CDR3nt: TGTGCCAGCAGCTTGGGACAGGGAAACTACGAGCAGTACTTC
CDR3aa: CASSLGQGNYEQYF

abundance: NA
j_gene: TRBJ1-1
v_gene: TRBV5-6
d_gene: NA
CDR3nt: TGTGCCAGCAGCTTCACAGGAGGGTCGGAAGCTTTCTTT
CDR3aa: CASSFTGGSEAFF

abundance: NA
j_gene: TRBJ2-6
v_gene: TRBV9
d_gene: NA
CDR3nt: TGTGCCAGCAGGGCCCAACGGTCCGGTGGGGCCAACGTCCTGACTTTC
CDR3aa: CASRAQRSGGANVLTF

abundance: NA
j_gene: TRBJ1-2
v_gene: TRBV4-3
d_gene: NA
CDR3nt: TGCGCCAGCAGCCAAGATGGGGGAAACTATGGCTACACCTTC
CDR3aa: CASSQDGGNYGYTF

abundance: NA
j_gene: TRBJ1-2
v_gene: TRBV11-2
d_gene: TRBD1
CDR3nt: TGTGCCAGCAGCCCCGTCCCTGTCAGAAGGGACAAAAACAGGGGCGGCTACACCTTC
CDR3aa: CASSPVPVRRDKNRGGYTF

abundance: NA
j_gene: TRBJ2-5
v_gene: TRBV19
d_gene: NA
CDR3nt: TGTGCCAGTAGTATAGATCTAGATGTTTTCGAGACCCAGTACTTC
CDR3aa: CASSIDLDVFETQYF

abundance: NA
j_gene: TRBJ2-7
v_gene: TRBV13
d_gene: NA
CDR3nt: TGTGCCAGCAGCTCCTACGAGCAGTACTTC
CDR3aa: CASSSYEQYF

abundance: NA
j_gene: TRBJ2-1
v_gene: TRBV2
d_gene: TRBD2
CDR3nt: TGTGCCATCCTCTTAGCGGGGTCCTACAATGAGCAGTTCTTC
CDR3aa: CAILLAGSYNEQFF

abundance: NA
j_gene: TRBJ1-1
v_gene: TRBV27
d_gene: NA
CDR3nt: TGTGCCAGCAGTTTATACCCTCCGGACCGGGCTTTCTTT
CDR3aa: CASSLYPPDRAFF

abundance: once
j_gene: TRBJ2-7
v_gene: TRBV10-3
d_gene: TRBD2
CDR3nt: TGTGCCATCAGTCGGACTAGCGGGGATCCCTACGAGCAGTACTTC
CDR3aa: CAISRTSGDPYEQYF

abundance: once
j_gene: TRBJ2-7
v_gene: TRBV27
d_gene: TRBD2
CDR3nt: TGTGCCAGCAGTTTGACTAGCGGGAGATACTACGAGCAGTACTTC
CDR3aa: CASSLTSGRYYEQYF

abundance: NA
j_gene: TRBJ2-2
v_gene: TRBV14
d_gene: NA
CDR3nt: TGTGCCAGCAGCCAAGTTGTCATCGGGGAGCTGTTTTTT
CDR3aa: CASSQVVIGELFF

abundance: NA
j_gene: TRBJ1-2
v_gene: TRBV9
d_gene: NA
CDR3nt: TGTGCCAGCAGCGTAGGAGGGGACTATGGCTACACCTTC
CDR3aa: CASSVGGDYGYTF

abundance: NA
j_gene: TRBJ2-5
v_gene: TRBV13
d_gene: TRBD1
CDR3nt: TGTGCCAGCAGCGTTAACAGGGGGGCGGCAGAGACCCAGTACTTC
CDR3aa: CASSVNRGAAETQYF

abundance: NA
j_gene: TRBJ2-5
v_gene: TRBV4-1
d_gene: NA
CDR3nt: TGCGCCAGCAGCCAAGAGGGAATGGTCCAAGAGACCCAGTACTTC
CDR3aa: CASSQEGMVQETQYF